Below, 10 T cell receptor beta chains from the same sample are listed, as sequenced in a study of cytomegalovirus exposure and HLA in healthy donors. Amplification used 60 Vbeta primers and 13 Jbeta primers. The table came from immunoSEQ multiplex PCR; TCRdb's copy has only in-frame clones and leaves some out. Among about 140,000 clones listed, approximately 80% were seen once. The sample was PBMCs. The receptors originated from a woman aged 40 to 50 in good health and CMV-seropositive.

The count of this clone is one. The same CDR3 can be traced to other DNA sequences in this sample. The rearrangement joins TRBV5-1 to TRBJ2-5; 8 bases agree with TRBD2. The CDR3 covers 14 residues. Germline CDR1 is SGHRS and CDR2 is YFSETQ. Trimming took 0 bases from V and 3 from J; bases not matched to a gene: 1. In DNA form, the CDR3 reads TGCGCCAGCAGCTTGGCCGGGGGGGAAGAGACCCAGTACTTC. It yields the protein CASSLAGGEETQYF. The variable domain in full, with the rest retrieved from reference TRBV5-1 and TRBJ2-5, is KAGVTQTPRYLIKTRGQQVTLSCSPISGHRSVSWYQQTPGQGLQFLFEYFSETQRNKGNFPGRFSGRQFSNSRSEMNVSTLELGDSALYLCASSLAGGEETQYFGPGTRLLVL.

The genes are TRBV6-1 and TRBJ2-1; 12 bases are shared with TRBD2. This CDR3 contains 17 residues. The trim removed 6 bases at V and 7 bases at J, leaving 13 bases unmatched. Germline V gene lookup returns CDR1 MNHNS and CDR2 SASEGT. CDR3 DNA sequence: TGTGCCAGCAGGGAACCACTAGCGGGAGGTAGGAAGAATGAGCAGTTCTTC. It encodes CASREPLAGGRKNEQFF.

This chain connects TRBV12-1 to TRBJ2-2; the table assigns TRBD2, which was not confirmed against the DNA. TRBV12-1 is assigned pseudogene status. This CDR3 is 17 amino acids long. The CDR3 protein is CASSLGLAGGRTGELFF. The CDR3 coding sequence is TGTGCCAGCAGCTTGGGACTAGCGGGAGGGAGGACCGGGGAGCTGTTTTTT.

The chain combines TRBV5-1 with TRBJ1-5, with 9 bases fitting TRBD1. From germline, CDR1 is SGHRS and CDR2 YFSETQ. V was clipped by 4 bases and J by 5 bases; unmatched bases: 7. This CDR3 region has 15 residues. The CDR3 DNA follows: TGCGCCAGCAGCCTGGCGGACAGGGGAGATCAGCCCCAGCATTTT. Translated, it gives CASSLADRGDQPQHF. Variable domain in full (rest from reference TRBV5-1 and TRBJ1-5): KAGVTQTPRYLIKTRGQQVTLSCSPISGHRSVSWYQQTPGQGLQFLFEYFSETQRNKGNFPGRFSGRQFSNSRSEMNVSTLELGDSALYLCASSLADRGDQPQHFGDGTRLSIL.

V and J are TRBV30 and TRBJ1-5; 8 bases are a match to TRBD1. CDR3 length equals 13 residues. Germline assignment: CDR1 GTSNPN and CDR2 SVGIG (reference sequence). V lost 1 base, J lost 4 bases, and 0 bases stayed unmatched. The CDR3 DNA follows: TGTGCCTGGAGTGGGACAGGGAATCAGCCCCAGCATTTT. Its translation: CAWSGTGNQPQHF.

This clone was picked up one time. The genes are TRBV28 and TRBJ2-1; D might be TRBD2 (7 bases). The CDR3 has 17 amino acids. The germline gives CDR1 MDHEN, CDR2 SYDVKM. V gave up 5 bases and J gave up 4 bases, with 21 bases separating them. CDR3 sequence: CASSIGGAGPLYNEQFF. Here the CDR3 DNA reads TGTGCCAGCAGTATAGGGGGGGCGGGTCCCCTTTACAATGAGCAGTTCTTC.

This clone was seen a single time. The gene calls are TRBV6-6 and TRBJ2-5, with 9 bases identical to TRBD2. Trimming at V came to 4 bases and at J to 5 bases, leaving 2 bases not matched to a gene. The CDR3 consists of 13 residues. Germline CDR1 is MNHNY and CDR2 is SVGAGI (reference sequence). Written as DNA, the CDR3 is TGTGCCAGCAGTTCGGCGGGAGGGGAGACCCAGTACTTC. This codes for CASSSAGGETQYF.

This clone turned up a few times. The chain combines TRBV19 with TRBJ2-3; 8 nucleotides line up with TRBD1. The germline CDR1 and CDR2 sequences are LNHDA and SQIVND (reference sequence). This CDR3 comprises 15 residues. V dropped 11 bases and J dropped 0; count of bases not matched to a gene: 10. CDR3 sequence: CASTGRGLSTDTQYF. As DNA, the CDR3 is TGTGCCTCTACTGGCAGGGGGCTTAGCACAGATACGCAGTATTTT.

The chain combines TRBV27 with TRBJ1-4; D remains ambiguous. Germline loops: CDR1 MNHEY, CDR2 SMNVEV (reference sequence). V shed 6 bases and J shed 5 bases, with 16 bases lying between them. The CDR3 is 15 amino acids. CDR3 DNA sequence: TGTGCCAGCAGCCCCCTTTTCCGAACAAATGAAAAACTGTTTTTT. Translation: CASSPLFRTNEKLFF.

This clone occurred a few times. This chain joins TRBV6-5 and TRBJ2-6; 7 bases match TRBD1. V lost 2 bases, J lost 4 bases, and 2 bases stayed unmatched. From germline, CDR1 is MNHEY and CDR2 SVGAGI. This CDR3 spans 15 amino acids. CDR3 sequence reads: CASSYRGLGANVLTF. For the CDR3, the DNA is TGTGCCAGCAGTTACAGGGGGCTGGGGGCCAACGTCCTGACTTTC.